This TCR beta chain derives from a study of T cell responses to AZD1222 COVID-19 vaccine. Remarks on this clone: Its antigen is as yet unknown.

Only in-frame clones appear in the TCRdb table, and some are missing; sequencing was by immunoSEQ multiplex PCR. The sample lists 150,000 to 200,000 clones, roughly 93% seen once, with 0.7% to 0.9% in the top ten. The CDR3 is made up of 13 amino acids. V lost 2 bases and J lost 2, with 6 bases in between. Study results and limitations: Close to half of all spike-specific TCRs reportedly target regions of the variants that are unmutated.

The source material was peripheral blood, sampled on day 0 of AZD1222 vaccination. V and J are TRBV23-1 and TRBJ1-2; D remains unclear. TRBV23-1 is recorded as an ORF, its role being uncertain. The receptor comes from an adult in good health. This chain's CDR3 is CASSQPGNYGYTF. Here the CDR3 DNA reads TGCGCCAGCAGTCAACCGGGAAACTATGGCTACACCTTC.